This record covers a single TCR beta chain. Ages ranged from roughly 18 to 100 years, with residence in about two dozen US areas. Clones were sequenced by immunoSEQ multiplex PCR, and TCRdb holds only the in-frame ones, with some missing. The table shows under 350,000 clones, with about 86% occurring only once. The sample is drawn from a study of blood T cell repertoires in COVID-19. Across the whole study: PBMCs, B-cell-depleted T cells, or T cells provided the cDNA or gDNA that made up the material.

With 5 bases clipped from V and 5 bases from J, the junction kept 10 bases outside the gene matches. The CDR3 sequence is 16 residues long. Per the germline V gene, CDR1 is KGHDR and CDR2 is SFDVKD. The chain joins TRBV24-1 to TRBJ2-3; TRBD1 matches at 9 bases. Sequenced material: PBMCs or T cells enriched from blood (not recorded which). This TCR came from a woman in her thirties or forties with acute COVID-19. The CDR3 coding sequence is TGTGCCACCAGTGCAAGGGGACAGGGAGGTGGAGATACGCAGTATTTT. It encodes CATSARGQGGGDTQYF.